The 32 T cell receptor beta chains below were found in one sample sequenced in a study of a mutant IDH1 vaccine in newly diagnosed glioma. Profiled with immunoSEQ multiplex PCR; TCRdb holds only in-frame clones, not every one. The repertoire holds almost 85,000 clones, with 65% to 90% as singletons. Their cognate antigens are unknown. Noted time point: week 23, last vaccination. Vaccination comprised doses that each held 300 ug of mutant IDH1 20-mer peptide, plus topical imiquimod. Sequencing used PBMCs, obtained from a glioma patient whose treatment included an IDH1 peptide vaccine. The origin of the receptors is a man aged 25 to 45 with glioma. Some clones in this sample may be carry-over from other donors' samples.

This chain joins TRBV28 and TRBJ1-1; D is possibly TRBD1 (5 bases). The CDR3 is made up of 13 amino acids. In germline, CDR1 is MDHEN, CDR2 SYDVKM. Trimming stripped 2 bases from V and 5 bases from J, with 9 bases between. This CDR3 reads CASSLAGQTEAFF. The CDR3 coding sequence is TGTGCCAGCAGTTTAGCGGGGCAAACTGAAGCTTTCTTT.

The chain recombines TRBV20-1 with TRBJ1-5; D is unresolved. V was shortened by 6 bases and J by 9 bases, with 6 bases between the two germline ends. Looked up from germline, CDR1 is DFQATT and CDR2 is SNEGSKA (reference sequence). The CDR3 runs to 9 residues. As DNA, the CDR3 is TGCAGTGCCTACTCGCCCCAGCATTTT. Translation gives CSAYSPQHF.

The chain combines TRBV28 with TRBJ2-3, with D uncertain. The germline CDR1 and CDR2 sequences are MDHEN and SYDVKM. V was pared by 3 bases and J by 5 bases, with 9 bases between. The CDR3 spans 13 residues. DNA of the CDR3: TGTGCCAGCAGTTTTCTTGGCGTAGATACGCAGTATTTT. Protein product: CASSFLGVDTQYF.

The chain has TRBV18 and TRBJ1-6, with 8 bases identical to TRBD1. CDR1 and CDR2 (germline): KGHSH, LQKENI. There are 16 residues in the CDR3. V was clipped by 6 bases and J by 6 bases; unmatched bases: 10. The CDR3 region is CASSQETGASNSPLHF. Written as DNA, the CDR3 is TGTGCCAGCTCCCAGGAGACAGGGGCTTCTAATTCACCCCTCCACTTT.

CDR3 residues: CATSRDRTAYEQYF. The CDR3 DNA follows: TGTGCCACCAGCAGAGATAGGACCGCCTACGAGCAGTACTTC. The rearrangement links TRBV15 to TRBJ2-7; D not resolved. The V gene lost 0 bases and the J gene lost 2 bases, with 8 bases spanning the gap. The V gene's germline CDR1 is LNHNV and CDR2 YYDKDF (reference sequence). The CDR3 has 14 amino acids.

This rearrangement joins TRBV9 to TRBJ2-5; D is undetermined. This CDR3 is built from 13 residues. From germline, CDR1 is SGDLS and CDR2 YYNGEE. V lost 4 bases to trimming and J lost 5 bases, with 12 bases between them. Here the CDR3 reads CASSSLTRETQYF. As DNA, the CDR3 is TGTGCCAGCAGCTCCTTAACCCGGGAGACCCAGTACTTC.

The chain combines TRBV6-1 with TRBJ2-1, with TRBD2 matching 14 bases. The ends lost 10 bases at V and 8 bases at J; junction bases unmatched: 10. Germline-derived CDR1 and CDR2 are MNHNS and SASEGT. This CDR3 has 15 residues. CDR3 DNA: TGTGCCACCCCCGCGGAGACTAGCGGGGGGGATGAGCAGTTCTTC. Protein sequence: CATPAETSGGDEQFF.

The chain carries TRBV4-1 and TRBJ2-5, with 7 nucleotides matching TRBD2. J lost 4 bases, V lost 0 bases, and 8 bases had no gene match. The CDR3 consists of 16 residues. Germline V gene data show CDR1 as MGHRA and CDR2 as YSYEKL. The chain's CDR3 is CASSQDSAGEGETQYF. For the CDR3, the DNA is TGCGCCAGCAGCCAAGACAGCGCGGGGGAGGGAGAGACCCAGTACTTC.

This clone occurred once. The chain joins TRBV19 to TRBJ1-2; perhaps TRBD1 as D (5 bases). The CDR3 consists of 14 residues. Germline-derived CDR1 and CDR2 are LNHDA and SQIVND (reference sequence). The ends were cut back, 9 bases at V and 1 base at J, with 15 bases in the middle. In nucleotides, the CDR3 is TGTGCCAGCATTCCGGGACGGGATAACTATGGCTACACCTTC. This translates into CASIPGRDNYGYTF.

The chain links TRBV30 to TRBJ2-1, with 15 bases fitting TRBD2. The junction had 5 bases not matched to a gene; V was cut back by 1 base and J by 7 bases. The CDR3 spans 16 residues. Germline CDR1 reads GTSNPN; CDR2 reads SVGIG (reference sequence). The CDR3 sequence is CAWSAVGLAGGNEQFF. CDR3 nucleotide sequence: TGTGCCTGGAGTGCAGTGGGACTAGCGGGGGGTAATGAGCAGTTCTTC.

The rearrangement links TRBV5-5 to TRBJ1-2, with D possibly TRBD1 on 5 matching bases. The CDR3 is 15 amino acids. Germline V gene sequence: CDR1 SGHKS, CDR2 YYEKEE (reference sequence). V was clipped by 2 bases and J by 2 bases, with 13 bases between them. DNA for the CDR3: TGTGCCAGCAGCTTTAGACAGTTTCAAAACTATGGCTACACCTTC. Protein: CASSFRQFQNYGYTF.

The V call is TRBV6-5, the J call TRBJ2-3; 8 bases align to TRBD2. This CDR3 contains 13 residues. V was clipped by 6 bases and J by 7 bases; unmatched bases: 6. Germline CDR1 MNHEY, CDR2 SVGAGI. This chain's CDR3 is CASRGTSRNTQYF. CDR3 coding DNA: TGTGCCAGCAGGGGGACTAGTAGGAATACGCAGTATTTT.

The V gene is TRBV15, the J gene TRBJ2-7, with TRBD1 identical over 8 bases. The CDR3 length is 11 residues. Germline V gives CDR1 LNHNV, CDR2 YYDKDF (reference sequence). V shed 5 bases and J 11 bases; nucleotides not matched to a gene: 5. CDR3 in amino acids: CATSDRGKKYF. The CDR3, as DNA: TGTGCCACCAGCGACAGGGGCAAAAAGTACTTC.

CDR3 in amino acids: CATKNQAAGVYEQFF. The CDR3 region has the DNA TGTGCCACCAAAAATCAGGCGGCCGGGGTGTATGAGCAGTTCTTC. The genes are TRBV15 and TRBJ2-1, with a weak D call TRBD2 (5 bases). Deletions cut 7 bases from V and 8 bases from J, with 21 bases between. Germline V gene data show CDR1 as LNHNV and CDR2 as YYDKDF (reference sequence). The CDR3 length is 15 residues.

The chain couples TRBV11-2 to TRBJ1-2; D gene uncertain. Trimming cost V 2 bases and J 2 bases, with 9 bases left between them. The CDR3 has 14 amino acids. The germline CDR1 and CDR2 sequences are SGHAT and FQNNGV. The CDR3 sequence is CASSLRVGNYGYTF. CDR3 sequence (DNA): TGTGCCAGCAGCTTACGGGTGGGGAACTATGGCTACACCTTC.

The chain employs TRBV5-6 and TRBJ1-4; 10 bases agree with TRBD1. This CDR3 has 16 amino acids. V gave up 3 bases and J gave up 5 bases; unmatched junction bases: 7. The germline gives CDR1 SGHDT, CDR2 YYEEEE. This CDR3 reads CASSSPRQGANEKLFF. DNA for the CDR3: TGTGCCAGCAGCTCCCCCCGACAGGGGGCAAATGAAAAACTGTTTTTT.

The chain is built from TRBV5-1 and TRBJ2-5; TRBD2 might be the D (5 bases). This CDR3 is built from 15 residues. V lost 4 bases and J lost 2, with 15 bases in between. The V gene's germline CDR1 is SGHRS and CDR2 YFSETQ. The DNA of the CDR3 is TGCGCCAGCAGCGCCCCTCGGGGAACACAAGAGACCCAGTACTTC. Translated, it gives CASSAPRGTQETQYF.

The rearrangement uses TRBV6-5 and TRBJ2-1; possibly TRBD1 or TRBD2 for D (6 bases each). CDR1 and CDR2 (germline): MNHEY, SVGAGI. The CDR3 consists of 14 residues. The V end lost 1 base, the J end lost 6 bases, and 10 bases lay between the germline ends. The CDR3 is CASSYLGGFNEQFF. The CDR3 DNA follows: TGTGCCAGCAGTTACTTGGGGGGCTTCAATGAGCAGTTCTTC.

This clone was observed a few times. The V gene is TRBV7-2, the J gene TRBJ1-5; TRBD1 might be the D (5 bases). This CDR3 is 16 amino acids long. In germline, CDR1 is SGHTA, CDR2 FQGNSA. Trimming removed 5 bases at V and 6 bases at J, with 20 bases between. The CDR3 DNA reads TGTGCCAGCAGCCCATCGTGGGGGAGGGTGAGTCAGCCCCAGCATTTT. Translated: CASSPSWGRVSQPQHF.

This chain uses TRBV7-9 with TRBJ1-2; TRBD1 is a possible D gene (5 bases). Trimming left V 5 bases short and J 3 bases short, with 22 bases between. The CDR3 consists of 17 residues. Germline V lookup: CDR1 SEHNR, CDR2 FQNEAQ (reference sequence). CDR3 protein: CASSPTPPNQGYYGYTF. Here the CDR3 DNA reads TGTGCCAGCAGCCCGACCCCCCCTAACCAGGGCTACTATGGCTACACCTTC.

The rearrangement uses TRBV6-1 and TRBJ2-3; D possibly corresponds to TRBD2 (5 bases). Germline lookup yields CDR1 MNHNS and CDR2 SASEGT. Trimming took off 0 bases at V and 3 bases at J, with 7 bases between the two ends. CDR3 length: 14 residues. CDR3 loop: CASSEALATDTQYF. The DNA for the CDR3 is TGTGCCAGCAGTGAAGCATTAGCGACAGATACGCAGTATTTT.

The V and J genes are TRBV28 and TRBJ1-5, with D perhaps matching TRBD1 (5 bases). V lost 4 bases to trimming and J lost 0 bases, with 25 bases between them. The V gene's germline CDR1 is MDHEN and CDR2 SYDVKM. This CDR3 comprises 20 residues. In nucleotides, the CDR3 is TGTGCCAGCAGTTATGGGGGGATAGGGCGCTCATTGTATAGCAATCAGCCCCAGCATTTT. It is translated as CASSYGGIGRSLYSNQPQHF.

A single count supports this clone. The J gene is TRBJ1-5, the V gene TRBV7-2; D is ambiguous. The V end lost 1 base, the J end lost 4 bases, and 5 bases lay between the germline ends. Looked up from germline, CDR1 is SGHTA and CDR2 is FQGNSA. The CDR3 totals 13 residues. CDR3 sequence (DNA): TGTGCCAGCAGCTTAGGGGTAAATCAGCCCCAGCATTTT. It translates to CASSLGVNQPQHF.

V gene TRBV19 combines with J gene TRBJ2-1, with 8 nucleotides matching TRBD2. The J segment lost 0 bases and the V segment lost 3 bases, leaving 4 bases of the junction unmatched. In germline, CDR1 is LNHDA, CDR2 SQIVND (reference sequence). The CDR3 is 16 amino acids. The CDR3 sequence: CASSMGSGASYNEQFF. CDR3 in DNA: TGTGCCAGTAGTATGGGTAGCGGGGCCTCCTACAATGAGCAGTTCTTC. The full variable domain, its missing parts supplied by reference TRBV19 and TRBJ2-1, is DGGITQSPKYLFRKEGQNVTLSCEQNLNHDAMYWYRQDPGQGLRLIYYSQIVNDFQKGDIAEGYSVSREKKESFPLTVTSAQKNPTAFYLCASSMGSGASYNEQFFGPGTRLTVL.

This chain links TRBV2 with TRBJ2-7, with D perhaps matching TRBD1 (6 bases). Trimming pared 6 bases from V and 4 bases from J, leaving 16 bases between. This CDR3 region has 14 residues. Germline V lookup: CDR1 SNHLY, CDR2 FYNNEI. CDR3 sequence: CASSGLGALYEQYF. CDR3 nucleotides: TGTGCCAGCAGCGGACTGGGGGCCCTTTACGAGCAGTACTTC.

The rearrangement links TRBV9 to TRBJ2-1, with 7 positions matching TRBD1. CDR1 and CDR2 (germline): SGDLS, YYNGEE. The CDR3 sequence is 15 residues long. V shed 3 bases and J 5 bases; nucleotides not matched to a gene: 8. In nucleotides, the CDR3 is TGTGCCAGCAGCGGAGGGGGCGGCCCACACAATGAGCAGTTCTTC. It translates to CASSGGGGPHNEQFF.

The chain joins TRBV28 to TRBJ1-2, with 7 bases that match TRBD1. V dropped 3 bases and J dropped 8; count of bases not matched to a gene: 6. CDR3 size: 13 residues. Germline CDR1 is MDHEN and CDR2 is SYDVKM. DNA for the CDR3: TGTGCCAGCAGTTTGGAGGGGGCGCGAGGCTACACCTTC. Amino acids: CASSLEGARGYTF.

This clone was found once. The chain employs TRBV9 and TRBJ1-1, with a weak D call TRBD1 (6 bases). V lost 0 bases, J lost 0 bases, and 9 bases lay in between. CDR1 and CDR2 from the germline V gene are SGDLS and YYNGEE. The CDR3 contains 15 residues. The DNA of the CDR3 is TGTGCCAGCAGCGTAGCTGGACAGCTGAACACTGAAGCTTTCTTT. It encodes CASSVAGQLNTEAFF.

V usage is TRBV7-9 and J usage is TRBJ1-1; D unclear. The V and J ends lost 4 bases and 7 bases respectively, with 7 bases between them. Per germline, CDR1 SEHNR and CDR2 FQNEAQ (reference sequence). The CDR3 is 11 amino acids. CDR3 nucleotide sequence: TGTGCCAGCAGCTCGGGGAGTGAAGCTTTCTTT. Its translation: CASSSGSEAFF.

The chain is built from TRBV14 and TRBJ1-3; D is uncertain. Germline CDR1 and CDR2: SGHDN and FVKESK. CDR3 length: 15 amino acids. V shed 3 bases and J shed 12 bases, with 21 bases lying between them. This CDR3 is CASSHGKIPGGIIYF. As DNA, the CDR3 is TGTGCCAGCAGCCACGGGAAGATCCCCGGTGGGATCATATATTTT.

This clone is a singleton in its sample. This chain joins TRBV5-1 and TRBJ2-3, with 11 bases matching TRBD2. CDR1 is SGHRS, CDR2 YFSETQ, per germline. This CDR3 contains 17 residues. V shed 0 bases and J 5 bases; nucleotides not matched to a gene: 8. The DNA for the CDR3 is TGCGCCAGCAGCTTGGCCCCTAGCGGGAGGTACGGAGATACGCAGTATTTT. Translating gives CASSLAPSGRYGDTQYF.

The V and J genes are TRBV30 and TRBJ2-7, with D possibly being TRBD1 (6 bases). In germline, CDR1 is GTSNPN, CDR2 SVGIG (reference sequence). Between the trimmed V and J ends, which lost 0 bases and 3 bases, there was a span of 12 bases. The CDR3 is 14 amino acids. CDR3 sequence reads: CAWSVGGSNYEQYF. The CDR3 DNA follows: TGTGCCTGGAGTGTAGGGGGTAGTAACTACGAGCAGTACTTC.